These 10 T cell receptor beta chains came from one sample sequenced in a study of low-dose radiotherapy and immunotherapy resistance in tumors. Alpha- and beta-chain coverage of first-strand cDNA came from TRAV- and TRBV-specific primers. TCR amplification involved 20 to 25 PCR cycles with a constant-region primer and V-primer adapter. One entry per CDR3 protein results from TCRdb running MiXCR on the reads. Of some 57,000 distinct CDR3 sequences listed, approximately 22% are singletons. The time point denotes: after trial treatment. Specified treatment: LDRT plus nivolumab, ipilimumab, low-dose cyclophosphamide and aspirin (RACIN trial). Material: PBMCs, obtained after low-dose radiotherapy plus immunotherapy. These receptors were collected from a male donor with prostate cancer.

This clonotype has only one observation. This CDR3 reads CASSFYSPGGGYEQYF. CDR3 DNA: TGTGCCAGCAGTTTTTACTCCCCAGGCGGGGGGTACGAGCAGTACTTC. The V gene is TRBV28, the J gene TRBJ2-7, with TRBD2 matching over 8 bases. This CDR3 spans 16 amino acids. Per the germline V gene, CDR1 is MDHEN and CDR2 is SYDVKM. Germline trimming cut 3 bases from V and 4 bases from J; bases unmatched to any gene: 11.

This clonotype was seen many times. The rearrangement uses TRBV20-1 and TRBJ2-7, with 9 bases matching TRBD2. V gave up 2 bases and J gave up 6 bases; unmatched junction bases: 8. Per germline, CDR1 DFQATT and CDR2 SNEGSKA (reference sequence). The CDR3 has 14 amino acids. The CDR3 nucleotides are TGCAGTGCTAGACCGCCTAGCGGGGACTCCGAGCAGTACTTC. Translating it yields CSARPPSGDSEQYF.

The sample holds many counts of this clonotype. The rearrangement uses TRBV6-2 or TRBV6-3 and TRBJ2-7; TRBD1 agrees at 8 bases. V shed 7 bases, J shed 1 base, and the junction held 9 bases outside the gene matches. Germline-derived CDR1 and CDR2 are MNHEY and SVGEGT. The CDR3 loop spans 15 amino acids. The CDR3 nucleotides are TGTGCCAGCACTGGGGACAGGAGTCCTTCCTACGAGCAGTACTTC. Translation gives CASTGDRSPSYEQYF.

At least ten counts were recorded for this clonotype. J is TRBJ1-5 and V is TRBV25-1; no clear D gene. The germline gives CDR1 MGHDK, CDR2 SYGVNS. Trimming cost V 6 bases and J 7 bases, with 7 bases left between them. The length of the CDR3 is 11 residues. The CDR3 nucleotides are TGTGCCAGCAGAACCACCCAGCCCCAGCATTTT. It specifies CASRTTQPQHF.

This clonotype was picked up many times. The chain uses TRBV28 and TRBJ2-7; a weak D match, TRBD1 (6 bases). Looked up from germline, CDR1 is MDHEN and CDR2 is SYDVKM. V was shortened by 5 bases and J by 3 bases, with 17 bases between the two germline ends. The CDR3 contains 15 residues. Written as DNA, the CDR3 is TGTGCCAGCAGTGGTCCGGACAGTTCCCTCTACGAGCAGTACTTC. Its protein product is CASSGPDSSLYEQYF. Filled out from reference TRBV28 and TRBJ2-7, the complete variable domain reads DVKVTQSSRYLVKRTGEKVFLECVQDMDHENMFWYRQDPGLGLRLIYFSYDVKMKEKGDIPEGYSVSREKKERFSLILESASTNQTSMYLCASSGPDSSLYEQYFGPGTRLTVT.

This clonotype was seen many times. The chain's CDR3 is CASSYRNTGELFF. The CDR3 nucleotides are TGTGCCAGCAGTTACAGGAACACCGGGGAGCTGTTTTTT. This chain joins TRBV12-3 or TRBV12-4 and TRBJ2-2, with D hard to call. Between the trimmed V and J ends, which lost 4 bases and 1 base, there was a span of 4 bases. The CDR3 consists of 13 residues.

There are many counts of this clonotype. This chain joins TRBV5-1 and TRBJ1-1; 9 positions agree with TRBD1. CDR1 is SGHRS, CDR2 YFSETQ, per germline. The CDR3 extends over 14 amino acids. J lost 4 bases, V lost 4 bases, and 5 bases had no gene match. CDR3 DNA sequence: TGCGCCAGCAGCGCGGGGGGACAGGGCACTGAAGCTTTCTTT. This translates into CASSAGGQGTEAFF.

This clonotype was seen at least ten times. This chain uses TRBV7-9 with TRBJ1-4; D is unresolved. V was trimmed by 3 bases and J by 0 bases, leaving 5 bases between them. Germline V CDR1 and CDR2: SEHNR, FQNEAQ (reference sequence). The CDR3 is made up of 14 amino acids. This chain's CDR3 is CASSLRATNEKLFF. CDR3 DNA: TGTGCCAGCAGCTTGAGAGCAACTAATGAAAAACTGTTTTTT.

This clonotype was recorded many times. The CDR3 coding sequence is TGTGCCAGCCTCAAGCGACCAACTAATGAAAAACTGTTTTTT. It encodes CASLKRPTNEKLFF. The V gene is TRBV28, the J gene TRBJ1-4; D is unclear. Per the germline V gene, CDR1 is MDHEN and CDR2 is SYDVKM. CDR3 length: 14 residues. Trimming left V 8 bases short and J 0 bases short, with 10 bases between.

This clonotype was detected many times. The rearrangement uses TRBV5-6 and TRBJ1-2; D is possibly TRBD1 (5 bases). Germline CDR1 is SGHDT and CDR2 is YYEEEE. V lost 4 bases and J 5 bases, leaving 12 bases between the germline ends. The CDR3 has 13 amino acids. In nucleotides, the CDR3 is TGTGCCAGCAGCCCGGACACTGAATATGGCTACACCTTC. Protein product: CASSPDTEYGYTF.